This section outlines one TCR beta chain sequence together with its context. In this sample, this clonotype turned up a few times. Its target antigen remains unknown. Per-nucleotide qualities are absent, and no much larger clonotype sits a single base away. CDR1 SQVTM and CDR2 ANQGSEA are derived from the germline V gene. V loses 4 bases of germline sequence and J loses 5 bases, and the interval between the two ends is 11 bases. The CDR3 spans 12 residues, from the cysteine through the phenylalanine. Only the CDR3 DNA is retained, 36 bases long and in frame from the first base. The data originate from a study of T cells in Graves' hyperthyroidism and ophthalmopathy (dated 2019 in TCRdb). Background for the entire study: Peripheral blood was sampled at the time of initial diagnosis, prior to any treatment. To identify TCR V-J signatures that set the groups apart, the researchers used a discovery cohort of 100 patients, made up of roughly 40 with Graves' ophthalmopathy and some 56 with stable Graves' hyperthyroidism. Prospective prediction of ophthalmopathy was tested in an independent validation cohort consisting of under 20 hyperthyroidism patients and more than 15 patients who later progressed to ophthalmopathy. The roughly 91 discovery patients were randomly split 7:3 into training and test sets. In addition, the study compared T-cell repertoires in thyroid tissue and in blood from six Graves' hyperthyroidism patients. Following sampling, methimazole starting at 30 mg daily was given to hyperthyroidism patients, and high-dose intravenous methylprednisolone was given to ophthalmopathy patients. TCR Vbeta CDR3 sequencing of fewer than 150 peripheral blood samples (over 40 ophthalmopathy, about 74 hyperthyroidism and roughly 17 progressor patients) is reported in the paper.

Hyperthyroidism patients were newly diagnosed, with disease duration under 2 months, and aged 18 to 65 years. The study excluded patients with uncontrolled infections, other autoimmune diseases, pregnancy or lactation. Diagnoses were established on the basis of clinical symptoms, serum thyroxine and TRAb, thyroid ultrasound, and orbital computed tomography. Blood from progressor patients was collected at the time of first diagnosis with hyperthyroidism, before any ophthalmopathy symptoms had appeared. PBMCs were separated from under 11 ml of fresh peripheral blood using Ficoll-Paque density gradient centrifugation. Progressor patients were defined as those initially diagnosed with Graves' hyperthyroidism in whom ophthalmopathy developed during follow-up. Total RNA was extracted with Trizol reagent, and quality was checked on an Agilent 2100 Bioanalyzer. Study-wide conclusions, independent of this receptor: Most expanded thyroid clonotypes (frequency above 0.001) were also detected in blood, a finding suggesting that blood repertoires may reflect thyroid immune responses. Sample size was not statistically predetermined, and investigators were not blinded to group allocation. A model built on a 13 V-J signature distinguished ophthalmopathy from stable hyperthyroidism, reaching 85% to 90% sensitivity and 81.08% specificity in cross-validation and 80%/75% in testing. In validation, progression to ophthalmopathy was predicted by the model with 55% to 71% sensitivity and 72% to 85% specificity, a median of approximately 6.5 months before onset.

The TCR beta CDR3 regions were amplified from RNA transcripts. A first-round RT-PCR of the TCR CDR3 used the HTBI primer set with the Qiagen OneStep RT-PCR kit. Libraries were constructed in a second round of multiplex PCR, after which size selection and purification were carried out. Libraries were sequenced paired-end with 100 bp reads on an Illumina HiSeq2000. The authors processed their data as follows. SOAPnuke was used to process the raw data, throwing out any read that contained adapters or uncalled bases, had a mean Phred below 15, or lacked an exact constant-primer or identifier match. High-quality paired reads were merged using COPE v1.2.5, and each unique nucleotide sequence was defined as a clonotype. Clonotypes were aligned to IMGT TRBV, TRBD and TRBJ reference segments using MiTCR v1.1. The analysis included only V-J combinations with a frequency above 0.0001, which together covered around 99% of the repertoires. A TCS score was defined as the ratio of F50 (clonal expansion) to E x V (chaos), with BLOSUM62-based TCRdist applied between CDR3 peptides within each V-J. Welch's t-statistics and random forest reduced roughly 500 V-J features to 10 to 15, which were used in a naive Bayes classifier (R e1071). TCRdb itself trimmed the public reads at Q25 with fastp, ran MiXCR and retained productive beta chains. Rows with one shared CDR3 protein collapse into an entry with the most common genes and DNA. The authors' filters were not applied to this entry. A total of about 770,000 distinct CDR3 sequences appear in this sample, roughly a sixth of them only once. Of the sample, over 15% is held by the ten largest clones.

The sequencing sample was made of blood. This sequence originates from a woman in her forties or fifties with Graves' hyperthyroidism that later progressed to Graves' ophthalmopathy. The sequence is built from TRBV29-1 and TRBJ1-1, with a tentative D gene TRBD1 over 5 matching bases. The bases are TGCAGCGTTGTGACAGCGGGGACTGAAGCTTTCTTT. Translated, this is CSVVTAGTEAFF.